There are many counts of the clone carrying this T cell receptor beta chain. Time point given: newly diagnosed GD, antithyroid drugs for less than 3 months. PBMCs were the source of the RNA used for TCR sequencing. This sample stems from a study of regulatory T cells in long-lasting Graves disease. Study at large: Antithyroid drugs had been taken by newly diagnosed Graves' patients for under 3 months.

The TCR beta library used iRepertoire HTBI primers with Arm-PCR amplification of CDR3. TCRdb analysed the multiplex PCR reads with MiXCR anew, one entry per CDR3 protein. The sample lists some 500,000 distinct CDR3 sequences; 16% were seen once. This CDR3 region has 18 residues. Deletions cut 8 bases from V and 0 bases from J, with 25 bases between. Germline lookup yields CDR1 MDHEN and CDR2 SYDVKM. This sample was also put to use in a study of T cells in Graves' hyperthyroidism and ophthalmopathy. In that study: These patients, aged 18 to 65, had recently diagnosed hyperthyroidism lasting under 2 months.

The receptor was derived from a woman aged 35 to 59 with Graves disease. This sequence joins TRBV28 and TRBJ1-2; D gene unclear. This sample comprised peripheral blood mononuclear cells (PBMCs), obtained at new diagnosis, from a patient treated with antithyroid drugs. This CDR3 reads CASAFPRAPMAPNYGYTF. Written as DNA, the CDR3 is TGTGCCAGCGCCTTTCCCCGGGCTCCCATGGCCCCTAACTATGGCTACACCTTC.